This T cell receptor beta chain stems from a study of blood T cell repertoires in COVID-19 (dated by TCRdb to between 2020 and 2021). General notes on the study: Samples from collaborators originated in the United States, Italy and Spain and spanned both the acute and convalescent phases of COVID-19. The prospective study material was composed of cDNA or gDNA derived from T cells, B-cell-depleted T cells, or PBMCs. Subjects who had been exposed to COVID-19, were actively infected with it, or had recovered from it provided the deeply sampled blood TCRbeta repertoires that made up the dataset. The repertoires were released in a freely available public database meant as a resource for research on the immune response to SARS-CoV-2. Samples were obtained from the ongoing ImmuneRACE study (first 160 participants) and from over 1,000 subjects provided by 6 global collaborators. Nearly every sample came with metadata listing a de-identified subject ID, COVID-19 status, age in years and sex. Where HLA class I and class II types were available, the types were taken from metadata supplied by the sample provider, not from assay-based typing. Findings and caveats that apply to the study as a whole: The amount of clinical and demographic metadata varied by source and participant and was provided uncurated.

TCRbeta CDR3 regions were amplified from genomic DNA using the immunoSEQ Assay, a bias-controlled multiplex PCR. In the paper's pipeline: Within the assay, amplification of reference gene primers was used to estimate how many nucleated cells each sample contained. To quantify the absolute abundance of each unique TCRbeta CDR3 rearrangement, sequence reads were collapsed and filtered. Productive Simpson clonality was computed per sample as the square root of Simpson's diversity index over productive rearrangements. TCRdb took over this immuneACCESS table, retaining in-frame rearrangements with V and J assigned. Such tables are incomplete; in checked studies, under half of the missing clones stem from an unresolved V gene, and the remainder is unexplained. The DNA was the basis for D and trimming; V, J and clone size are from that table. The sample table shows roughly 270,000 clones, and approximately 86% are seen once. Jointly, the top ten make up over 8% of the sample.

For this clone: The antigen this receptor binds is unknown. Base quality data are lacking; no much larger clone is found one base away.

Each collaborating institution followed its own protocols to collect whole blood in K2EDTA tubes. For TCRbeta analysis, collaborators shipped samples as frozen whole blood, isolated PBMCs, or DNA extracted from either of those sample types. The CDR1 and CDR2 encoded by the germline V gene (reference sequence) are LNHNV and YYDKDF. From cysteine to phenylalanine, the CDR3 is 15 amino acids long. Only the CDR3 part of the read is kept: 45 bases, read in frame from the first base. Trimming takes 0 bases off V and 5 bases off J; junction bases not matched to a gene: 7. The sequenced material came from peripheral blood. This receptor was obtained from a young man with active or convalescent COVID-19. The chain couples TRBV15 to TRBJ2-7, and TRBD1 matches 7 of the central bases. The DNA is as follows: TGTGCCACCAGCAGAGATAGGGGGCGGTGGGACGAGCAGTACTTC. The resulting protein is CATSRDRGRWDEQYF.